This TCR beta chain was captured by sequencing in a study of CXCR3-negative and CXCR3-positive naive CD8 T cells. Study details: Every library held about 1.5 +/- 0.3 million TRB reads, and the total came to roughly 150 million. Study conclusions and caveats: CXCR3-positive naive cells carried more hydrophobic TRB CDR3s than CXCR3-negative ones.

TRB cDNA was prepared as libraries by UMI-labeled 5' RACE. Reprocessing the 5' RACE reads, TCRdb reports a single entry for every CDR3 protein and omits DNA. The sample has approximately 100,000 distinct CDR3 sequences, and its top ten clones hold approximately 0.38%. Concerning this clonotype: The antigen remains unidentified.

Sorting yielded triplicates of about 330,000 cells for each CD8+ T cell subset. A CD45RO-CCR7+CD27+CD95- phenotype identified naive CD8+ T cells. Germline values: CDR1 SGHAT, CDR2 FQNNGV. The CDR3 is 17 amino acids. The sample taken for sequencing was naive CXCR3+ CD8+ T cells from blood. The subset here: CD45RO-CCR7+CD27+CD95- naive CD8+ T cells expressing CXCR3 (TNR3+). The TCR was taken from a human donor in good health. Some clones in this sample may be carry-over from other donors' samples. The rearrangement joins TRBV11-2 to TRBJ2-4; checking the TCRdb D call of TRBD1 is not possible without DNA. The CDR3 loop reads CASSHYLSTQGEDIQYF.